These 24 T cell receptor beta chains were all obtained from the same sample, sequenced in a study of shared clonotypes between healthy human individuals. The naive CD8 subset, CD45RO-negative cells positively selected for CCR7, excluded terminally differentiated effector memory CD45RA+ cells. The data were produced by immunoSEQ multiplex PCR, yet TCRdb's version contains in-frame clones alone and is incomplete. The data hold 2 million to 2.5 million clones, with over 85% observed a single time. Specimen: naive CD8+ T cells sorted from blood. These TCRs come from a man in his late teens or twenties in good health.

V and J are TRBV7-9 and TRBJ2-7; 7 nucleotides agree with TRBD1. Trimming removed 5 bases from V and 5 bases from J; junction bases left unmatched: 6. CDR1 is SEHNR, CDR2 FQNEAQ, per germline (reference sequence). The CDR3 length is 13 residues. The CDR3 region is CASSGEQGNEQYF. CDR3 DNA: TGTGCCAGCAGCGGTGAACAGGGGAACGAGCAGTACTTC.

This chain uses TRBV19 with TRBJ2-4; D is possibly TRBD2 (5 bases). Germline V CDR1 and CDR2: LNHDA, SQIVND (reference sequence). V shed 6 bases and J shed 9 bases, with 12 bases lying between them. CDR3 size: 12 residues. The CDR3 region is CASSKTGFIQYF. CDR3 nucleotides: TGTGCCAGTAGCAAAACGGGATTCATTCAGTACTTC. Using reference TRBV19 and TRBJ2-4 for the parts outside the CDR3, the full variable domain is DGGITQSPKYLFRKEGQNVTLSCEQNLNHDAMYWYRQDPGQGLRLIYYSQIVNDFQKGDIAEGYSVSREKKESFPLTVTSAQKNPTAFYLCASSKTGFIQYFGAGTRLSVL.

This CDR3 is CASINPYNEQFF. In DNA form, the CDR3 reads TGTGCCAGCATTAATCCTTACAATGAGCAGTTCTTC. This sequence joins TRBV6-6 and TRBJ2-1, with D hard to call. Germline V CDR1 and CDR2: MNHNY, SVGAGI (reference sequence). V was pared by 7 bases and J by 4 bases, with 8 bases between. The CDR3 runs to 12 residues.

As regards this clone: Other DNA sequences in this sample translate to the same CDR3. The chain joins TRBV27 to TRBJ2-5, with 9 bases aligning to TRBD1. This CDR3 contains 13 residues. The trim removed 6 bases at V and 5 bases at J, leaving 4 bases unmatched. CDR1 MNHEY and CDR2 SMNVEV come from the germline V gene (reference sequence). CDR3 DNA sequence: TGTGCCAGCAGCCTCGACAGGGGGGAGACCCAGTACTTC. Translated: CASSLDRGETQYF.

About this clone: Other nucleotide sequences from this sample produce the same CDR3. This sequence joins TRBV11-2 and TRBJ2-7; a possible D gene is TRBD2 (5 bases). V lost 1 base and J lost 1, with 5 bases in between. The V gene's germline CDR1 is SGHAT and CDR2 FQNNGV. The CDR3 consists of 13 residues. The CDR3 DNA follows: TGTGCCAGCAGCTTAGGAGGGTCCTACGAGCAGTACTTC. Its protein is CASSLGGSYEQYF. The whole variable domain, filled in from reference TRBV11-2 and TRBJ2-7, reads EAGVAQSPRYKIIEKRQSVAFWCNPISGHATLYWYQQILGQGPKLLIQFQNNGVVDDSQLPKDRFSAERLKGVDSTLKIQPAKLEDSAVYLCASSLGGSYEQYFGPGTRLTVT.

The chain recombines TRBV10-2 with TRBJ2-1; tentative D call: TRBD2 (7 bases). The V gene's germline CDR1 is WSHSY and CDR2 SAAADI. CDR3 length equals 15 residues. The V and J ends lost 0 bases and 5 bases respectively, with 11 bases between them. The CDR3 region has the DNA TGCGCCAGCAGTGAGTCGTGGGAGGGGGACAATGAGCAGTTCTTC. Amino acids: CASSESWEGDNEQFF.

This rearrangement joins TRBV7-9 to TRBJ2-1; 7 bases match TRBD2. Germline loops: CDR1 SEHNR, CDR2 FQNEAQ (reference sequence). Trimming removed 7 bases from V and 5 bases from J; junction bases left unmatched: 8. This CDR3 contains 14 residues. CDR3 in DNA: TGTGCCAGCACCCCCTGGGCGGGAGACAATGAGCAGTTCTTC. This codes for CASTPWAGDNEQFF. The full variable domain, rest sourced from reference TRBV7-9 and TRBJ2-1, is DTGVSQNPRHKITKRGQNVTFRCDPISEHNRLYWYRQTLGQGPEFLTYFQNEAQLEKSRLLSDRFSAERPKGSFSTLEIQRTEQGDSAMYLCASTPWAGDNEQFFGPGTRLTVL.

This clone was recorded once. In DNA, the CDR3 is TGTGCCAGCAGTTTCCTTGCGGGGGTCCACACCGGGGAGCTGTTTTTT. It encodes CASSFLAGVHTGELFF. The J gene is TRBJ2-2, the V gene TRBV27, with 7 positions matching TRBD2. The J segment lost 3 bases and the V segment lost 3 bases, leaving 7 bases of the junction unmatched. CDR1 MNHEY and CDR2 SMNVEV come from the germline V gene (reference sequence). CDR3 length: 16 amino acids.

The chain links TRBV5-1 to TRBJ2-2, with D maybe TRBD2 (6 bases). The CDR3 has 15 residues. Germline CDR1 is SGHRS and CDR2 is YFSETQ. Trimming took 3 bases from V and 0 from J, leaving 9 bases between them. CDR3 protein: CASSSSASNTGELFF. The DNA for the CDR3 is TGCGCCAGCAGCTCTAGCGCATCGAACACCGGGGAGCTGTTTTTT.

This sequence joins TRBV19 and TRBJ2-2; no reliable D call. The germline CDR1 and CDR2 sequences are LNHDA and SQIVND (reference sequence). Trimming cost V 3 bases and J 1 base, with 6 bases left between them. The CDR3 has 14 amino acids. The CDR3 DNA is TGTGCCAGTAGTATCCCCATGAACACCGGGGAGCTGTTTTTT. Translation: CASSIPMNTGELFF.

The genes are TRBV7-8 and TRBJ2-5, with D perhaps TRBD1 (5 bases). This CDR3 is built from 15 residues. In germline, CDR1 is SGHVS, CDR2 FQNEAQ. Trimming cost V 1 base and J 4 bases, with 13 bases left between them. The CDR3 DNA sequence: TGTGCCAGCAGCTTAGGGGTTGGGGCAAGAGAGACCCAGTACTTC. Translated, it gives CASSLGVGARETQYF.

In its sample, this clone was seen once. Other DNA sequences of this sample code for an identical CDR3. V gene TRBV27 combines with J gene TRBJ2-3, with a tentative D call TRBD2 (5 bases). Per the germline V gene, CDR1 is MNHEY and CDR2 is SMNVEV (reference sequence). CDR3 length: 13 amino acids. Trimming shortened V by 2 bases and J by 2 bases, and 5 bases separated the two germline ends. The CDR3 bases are TGTGCCAGCAGTTTACTAGCCACAGATACGCAGTATTTT. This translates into CASSLLATDTQYF.

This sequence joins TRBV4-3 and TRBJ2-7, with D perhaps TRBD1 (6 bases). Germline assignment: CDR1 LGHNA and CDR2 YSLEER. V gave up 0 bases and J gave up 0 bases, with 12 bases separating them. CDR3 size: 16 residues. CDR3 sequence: CASSQEPTGPSYEQYF. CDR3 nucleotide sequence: TGCGCCAGCAGCCAAGAACCGACAGGACCCTCCTACGAGCAGTACTTC.

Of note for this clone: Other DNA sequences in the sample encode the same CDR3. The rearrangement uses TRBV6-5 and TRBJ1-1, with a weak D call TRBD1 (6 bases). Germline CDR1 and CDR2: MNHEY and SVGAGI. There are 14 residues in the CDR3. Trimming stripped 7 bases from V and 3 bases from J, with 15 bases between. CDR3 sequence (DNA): TGTGCCAGCACGAATATCAGGGGAGACACTGAAGCTTTCTTT. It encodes CASTNIRGDTEAFF.

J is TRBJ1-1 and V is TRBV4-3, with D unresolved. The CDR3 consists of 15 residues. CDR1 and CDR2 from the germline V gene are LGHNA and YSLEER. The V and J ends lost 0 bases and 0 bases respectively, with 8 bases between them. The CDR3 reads CASSQDSAMNTEAFF. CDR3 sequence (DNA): TGCGCCAGCAGCCAAGATTCAGCCATGAACACTGAAGCTTTCTTT.

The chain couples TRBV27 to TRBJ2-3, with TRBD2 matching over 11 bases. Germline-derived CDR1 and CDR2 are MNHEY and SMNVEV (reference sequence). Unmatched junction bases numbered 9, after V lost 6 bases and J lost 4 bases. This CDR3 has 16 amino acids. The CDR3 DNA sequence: TGTGCCAGCAGCTCAACCGGGACTAGCGGTGCAGATACGCAGTATTTT. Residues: CASSSTGTSGADTQYF.

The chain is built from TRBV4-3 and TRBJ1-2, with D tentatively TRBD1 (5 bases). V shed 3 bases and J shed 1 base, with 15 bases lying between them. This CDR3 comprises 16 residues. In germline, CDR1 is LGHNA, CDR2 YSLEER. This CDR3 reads CASSHDGTNINYGYTF. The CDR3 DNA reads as TGCGCCAGCAGCCATGACGGGACGAATATTAACTATGGCTACACCTTC.

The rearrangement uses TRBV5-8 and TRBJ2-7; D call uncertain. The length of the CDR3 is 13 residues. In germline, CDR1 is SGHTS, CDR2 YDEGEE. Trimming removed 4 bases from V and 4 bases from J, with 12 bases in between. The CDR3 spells CASSTDLGYEQYF. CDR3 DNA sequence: TGTGCCAGCAGCACGGACCTAGGTTACGAGCAGTACTTC.

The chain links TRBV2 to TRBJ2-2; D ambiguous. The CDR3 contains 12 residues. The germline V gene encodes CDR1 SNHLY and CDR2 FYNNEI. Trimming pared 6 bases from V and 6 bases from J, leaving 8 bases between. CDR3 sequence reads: CASSPFPGELFF. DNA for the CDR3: TGTGCCAGCAGCCCCTTCCCCGGGGAGCTGTTTTTT. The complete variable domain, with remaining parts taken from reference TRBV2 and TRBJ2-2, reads EPEVTQTPSHQVTQMGQEVILRCVPISNHLYFYWYRQILGQKVEFLVSFYNNEISEKSEIFDDQFSVERPDGSNFTLKIRSTKLEDSAMYFCASSPFPGELFFGEGSRLTVL.

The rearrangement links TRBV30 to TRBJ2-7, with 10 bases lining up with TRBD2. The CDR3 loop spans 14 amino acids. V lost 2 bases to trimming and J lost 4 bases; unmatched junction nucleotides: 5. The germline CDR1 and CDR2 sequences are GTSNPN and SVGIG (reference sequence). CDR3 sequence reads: CAWSRAGGRYEQYF. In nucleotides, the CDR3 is TGTGCCTGGAGTCGAGCGGGAGGGCGATACGAGCAGTACTTC.

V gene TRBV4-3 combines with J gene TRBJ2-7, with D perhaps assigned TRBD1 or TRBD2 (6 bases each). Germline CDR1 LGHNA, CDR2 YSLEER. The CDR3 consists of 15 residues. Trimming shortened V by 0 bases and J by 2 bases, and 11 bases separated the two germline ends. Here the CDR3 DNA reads TGCGCCAGCAGCCAAGAGGAGGGGGTGGCCTACGAGCAGTACTTC. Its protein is CASSQEEGVAYEQYF.

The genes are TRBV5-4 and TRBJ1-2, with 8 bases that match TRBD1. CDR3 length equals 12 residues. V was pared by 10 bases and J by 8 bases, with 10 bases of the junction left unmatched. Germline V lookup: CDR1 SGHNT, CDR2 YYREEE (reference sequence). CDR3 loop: CAWQGARWGYTF. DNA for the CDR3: TGTGCCTGGCAGGGGGCGCGGTGGGGCTACACCTTC.

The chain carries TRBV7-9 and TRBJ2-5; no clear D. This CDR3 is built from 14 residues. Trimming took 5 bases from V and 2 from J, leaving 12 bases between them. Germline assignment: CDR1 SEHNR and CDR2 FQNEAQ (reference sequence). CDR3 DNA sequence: TGTGCCAGCAGCCGTGACGTCGCTCAAGAGACCCAGTACTTC. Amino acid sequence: CASSRDVAQETQYF. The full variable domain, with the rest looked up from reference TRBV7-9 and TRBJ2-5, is DTGVSQNPRHKITKRGQNVTFRCDPISEHNRLYWYRQTLGQGPEFLTYFQNEAQLEKSRLLSDRFSAERPKGSFSTLEIQRTEQGDSAMYLCASSRDVAQETQYFGPGTRLLVL.

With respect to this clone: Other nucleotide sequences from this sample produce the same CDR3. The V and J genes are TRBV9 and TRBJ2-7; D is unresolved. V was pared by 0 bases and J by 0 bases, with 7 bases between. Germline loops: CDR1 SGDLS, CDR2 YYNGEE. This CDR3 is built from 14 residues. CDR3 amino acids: CASSVGPDSYEQYF. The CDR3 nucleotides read TGTGCCAGCAGCGTAGGACCCGACTCCTACGAGCAGTACTTC.